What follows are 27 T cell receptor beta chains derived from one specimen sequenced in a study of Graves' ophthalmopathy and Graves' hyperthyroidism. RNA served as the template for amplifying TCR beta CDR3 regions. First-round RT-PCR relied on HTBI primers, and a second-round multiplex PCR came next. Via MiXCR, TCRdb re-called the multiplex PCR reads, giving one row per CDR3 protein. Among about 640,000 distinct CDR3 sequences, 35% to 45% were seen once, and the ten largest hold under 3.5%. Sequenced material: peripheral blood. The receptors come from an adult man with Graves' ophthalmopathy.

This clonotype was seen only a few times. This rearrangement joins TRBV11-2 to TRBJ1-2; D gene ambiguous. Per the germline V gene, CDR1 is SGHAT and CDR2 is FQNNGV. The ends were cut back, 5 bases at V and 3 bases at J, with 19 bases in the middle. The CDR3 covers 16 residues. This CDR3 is CASSPNGPNWDYGYTF. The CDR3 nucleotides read TGTGCCAGCAGCCCAAATGGGCCTAATTGGGACTATGGCTACACCTTC. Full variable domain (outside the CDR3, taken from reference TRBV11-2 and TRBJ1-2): EAGVAQSPRYKIIEKRQSVAFWCNPISGHATLYWYQQILGQGPKLLIQFQNNGVVDDSQLPKDRFSAERLKGVDSTLKIQPAKLEDSAVYLCASSPNGPNWDYGYTFGSGTRLTVV.

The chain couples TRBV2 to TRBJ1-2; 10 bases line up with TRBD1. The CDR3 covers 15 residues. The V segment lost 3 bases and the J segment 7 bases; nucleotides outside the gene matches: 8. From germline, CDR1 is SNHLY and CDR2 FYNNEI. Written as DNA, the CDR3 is TGTGCCAGCAGTGATCAAATGGGACAGGGGATTGGCTACACCTTC. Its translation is CASSDQMGQGIGYTF.

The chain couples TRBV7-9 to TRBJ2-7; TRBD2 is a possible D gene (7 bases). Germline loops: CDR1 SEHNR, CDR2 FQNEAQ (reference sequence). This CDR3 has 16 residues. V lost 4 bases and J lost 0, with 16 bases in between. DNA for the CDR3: TGTGCCAGCAGCTCTACAGGGAGGGAGAACTCCTACGAGCAGTACTTC. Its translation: CASSSTGRENSYEQYF.

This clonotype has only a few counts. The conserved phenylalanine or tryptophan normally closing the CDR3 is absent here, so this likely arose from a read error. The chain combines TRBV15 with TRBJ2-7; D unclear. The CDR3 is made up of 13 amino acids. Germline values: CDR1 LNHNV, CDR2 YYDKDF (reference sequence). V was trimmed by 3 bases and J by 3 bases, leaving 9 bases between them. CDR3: CATSSNSFYEQYL. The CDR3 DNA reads TGTGCCACCAGCAGTAATAGTTTCTACGAGCAGTACCTC.

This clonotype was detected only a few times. CDR3 DNA: TGTGCCAGCAGCCACACCGGGACAGTGACAGGGGAGCAGTACTTC. Its translation is CASSHTGTVTGEQYF. The chain uses TRBV5-5 and TRBJ2-7; the match to TRBD1 covers 7 bases. The V segment lost 4 bases and the J segment 7 bases; nucleotides outside the gene matches: 14. Germline V gives CDR1 SGHKS, CDR2 YYEKEE (reference sequence). The CDR3 is 15 residues long.

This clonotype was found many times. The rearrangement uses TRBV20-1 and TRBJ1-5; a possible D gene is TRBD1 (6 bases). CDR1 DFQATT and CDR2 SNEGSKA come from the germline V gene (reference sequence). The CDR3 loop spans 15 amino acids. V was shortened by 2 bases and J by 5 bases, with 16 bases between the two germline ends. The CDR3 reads CSARLSNRVDQPQHF. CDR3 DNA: TGCAGTGCTAGACTATCTAACAGGGTGGATCAGCCCCAGCATTTT.

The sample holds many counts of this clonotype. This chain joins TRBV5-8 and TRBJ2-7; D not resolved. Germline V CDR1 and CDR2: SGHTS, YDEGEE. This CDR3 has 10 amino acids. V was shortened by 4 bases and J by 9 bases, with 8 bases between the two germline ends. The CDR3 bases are TGTGCCAGCAGCGCCACGCCGCAGTACTTC. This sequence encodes CASSATPQYF.

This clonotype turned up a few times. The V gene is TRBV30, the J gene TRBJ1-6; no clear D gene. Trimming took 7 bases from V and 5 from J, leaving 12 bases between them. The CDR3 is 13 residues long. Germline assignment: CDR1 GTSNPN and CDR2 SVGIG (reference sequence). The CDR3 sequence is CASQVAHNSPLHF. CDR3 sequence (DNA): TGTGCCTCCCAGGTCGCCCATAATTCACCCCTCCACTTT.

The chain's CDR3 is CASSLGLAGVRETQYF. The DNA of the CDR3 is TGTGCCAGCAGCTTGGGACTAGCGGGAGTAAGGGAGACCCAGTACTTC. The chain recombines TRBV7-2 with TRBJ2-5; 14 bases fit TRBD2. There are 16 residues in the CDR3. V gave up 3 bases and J gave up 5 bases; unmatched junction bases: 5. Germline V CDR1 and CDR2: SGHTA, FQGNSA.

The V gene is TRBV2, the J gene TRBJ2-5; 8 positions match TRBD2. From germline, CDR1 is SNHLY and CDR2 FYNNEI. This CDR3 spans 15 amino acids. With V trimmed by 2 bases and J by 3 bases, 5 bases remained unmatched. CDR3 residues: CASSELDSGEETQYF. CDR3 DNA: TGTGCCAGCAGTGAATTGGATAGCGGGGAAGAGACCCAGTACTTC.

Written as DNA, the CDR3 is TGCAGCGTACGAACAGGGAGGGGGGGTGATCAGCCCCAGCATTTT. Amino acid sequence: CSVRTGRGGDQPQHF. This rearrangement joins TRBV29-1 to TRBJ1-5, with D tentatively TRBD1 (6 bases). Germline loops: CDR1 SQVTM, CDR2 ANQGSEA. This CDR3 region has 15 residues. V gave up 6 bases and J gave up 5 bases, with 20 bases separating them. The complete variable domain, with remaining parts taken from reference TRBV29-1 and TRBJ1-5, reads SAVISQKPSRDICQRGTSLTIQCQVDSQVTMMFWYRQQPGQSLTLIATANQGSEATYESGFVIDKFPISRPNLTFSTLTVSNMSPEDSSIYLCSVRTGRGGDQPQHFGDGTRLSIL.

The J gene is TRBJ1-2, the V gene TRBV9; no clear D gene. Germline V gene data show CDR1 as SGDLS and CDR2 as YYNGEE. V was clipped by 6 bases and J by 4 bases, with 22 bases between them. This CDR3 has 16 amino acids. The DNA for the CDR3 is TGTGCCAGCACCCCAGATCCCCCAGCCGGAGGCTATGGCTACACCTTC. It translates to CASTPDPPAGGYGYTF. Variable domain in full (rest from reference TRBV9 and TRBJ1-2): DSGVTQTPKHLITATGQRVTLRCSPRSGDLSVYWYQQSLDQGLQFLIQYYNGEERAKGNILERFSAQQFPDLHSELNLSSLELGDSALYFCASTPDPPAGGYGYTFGSGTRLTVV.

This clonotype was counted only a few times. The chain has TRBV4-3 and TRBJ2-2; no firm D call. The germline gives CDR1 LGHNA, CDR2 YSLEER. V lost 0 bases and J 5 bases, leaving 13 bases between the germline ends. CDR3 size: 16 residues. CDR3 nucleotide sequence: TGCGCCAGCAGCCAAGAGGCAGACTTAAGGACCGGGGAGCTGTTTTTT. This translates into CASSQEADLRTGELFF.

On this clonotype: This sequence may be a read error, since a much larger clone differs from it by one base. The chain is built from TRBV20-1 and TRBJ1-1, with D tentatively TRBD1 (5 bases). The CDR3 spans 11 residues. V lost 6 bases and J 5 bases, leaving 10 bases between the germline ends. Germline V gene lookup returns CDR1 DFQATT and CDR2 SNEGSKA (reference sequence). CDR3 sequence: CSADGGTEAFF. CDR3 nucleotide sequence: TGCAGTGCAGACGGGGGAACTGAAGCTTTCTTT.

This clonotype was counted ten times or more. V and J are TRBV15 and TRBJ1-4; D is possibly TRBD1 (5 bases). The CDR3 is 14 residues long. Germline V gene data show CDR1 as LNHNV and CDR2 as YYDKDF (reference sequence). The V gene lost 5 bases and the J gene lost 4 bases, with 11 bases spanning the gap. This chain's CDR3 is CATSREGFNEKLFF. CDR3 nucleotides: TGTGCCACCAGCCGGGAGGGGTTTAATGAAAAACTGTTTTTT.

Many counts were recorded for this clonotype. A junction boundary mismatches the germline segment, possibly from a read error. In DNA form, the CDR3 reads TGTGCCAGCAGTTATCCGGACATTTCAGCCCTCCACTTT. Its translation is CASSYPDISALHF. The chain carries TRBV6-6 and TRBJ1-6, with TRBD1 as a possible D gene (5 bases). Germline V CDR1 and CDR2: MNHNY, SVGAGI (reference sequence). The CDR3 runs to 13 residues.

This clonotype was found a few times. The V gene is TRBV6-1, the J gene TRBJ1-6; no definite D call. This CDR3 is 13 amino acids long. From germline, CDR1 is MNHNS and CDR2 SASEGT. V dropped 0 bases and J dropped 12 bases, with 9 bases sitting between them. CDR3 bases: TGTGCCAGCAGTGAAGCTTTGGGTATACCCCTCCACTTT. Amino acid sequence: CASSEALGIPLHF.

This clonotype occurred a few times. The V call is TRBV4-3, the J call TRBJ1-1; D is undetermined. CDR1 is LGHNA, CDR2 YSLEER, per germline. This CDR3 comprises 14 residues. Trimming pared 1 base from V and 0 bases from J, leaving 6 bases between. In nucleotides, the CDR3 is TGCGCCAGCAGCCAAGCACACGTGAACACTGAAGCTTTCTTT. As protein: CASSQAHVNTEAFF.

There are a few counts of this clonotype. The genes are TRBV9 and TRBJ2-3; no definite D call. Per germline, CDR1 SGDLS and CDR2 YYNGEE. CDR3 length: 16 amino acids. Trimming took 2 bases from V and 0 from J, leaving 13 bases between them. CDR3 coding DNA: TGTGCCAGCAGCGTGTTTTCGGTCGGGAGCACAGATACGCAGTATTTT. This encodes CASSVFSVGSTDTQYF.

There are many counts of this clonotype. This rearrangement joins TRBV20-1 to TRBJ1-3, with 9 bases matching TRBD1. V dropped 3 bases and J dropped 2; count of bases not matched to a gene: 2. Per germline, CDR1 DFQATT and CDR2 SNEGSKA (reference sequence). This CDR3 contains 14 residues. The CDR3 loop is CSARGTGTGNTIYF. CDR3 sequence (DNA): TGCAGTGCTAGGGGGACAGGGACTGGAAACACCATATATTTT.

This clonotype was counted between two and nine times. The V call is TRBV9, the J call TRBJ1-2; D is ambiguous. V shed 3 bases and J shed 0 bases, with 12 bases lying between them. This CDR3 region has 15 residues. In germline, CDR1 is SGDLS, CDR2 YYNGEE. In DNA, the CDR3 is TGTGCCAGCAGCGCTCAATTTAACCCTAACTATGGCTACACCTTC. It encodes CASSAQFNPNYGYTF.

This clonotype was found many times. CDR3 residues: CASSSPGGSGNTIYF. In DNA form, the CDR3 reads TGTGCCAGCAGCTCTCCAGGGGGATCTGGAAACACCATATATTTT. The chain uses TRBV7-9 and TRBJ1-3, with TRBD1 matching over 7 bases. V gave up 4 bases and J gave up 1 base; unmatched junction bases: 4. The germline gives CDR1 SEHNR, CDR2 FQNEAQ (reference sequence). This CDR3 spans 15 amino acids.

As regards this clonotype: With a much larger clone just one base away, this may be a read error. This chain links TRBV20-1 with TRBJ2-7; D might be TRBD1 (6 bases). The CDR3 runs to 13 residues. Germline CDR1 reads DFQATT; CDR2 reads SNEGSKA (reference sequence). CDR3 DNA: TGCAGTGCTAGGCGTCAGGGGAGCTACGAGCAGTGCTTC. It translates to CSARRQGSYEQCF.

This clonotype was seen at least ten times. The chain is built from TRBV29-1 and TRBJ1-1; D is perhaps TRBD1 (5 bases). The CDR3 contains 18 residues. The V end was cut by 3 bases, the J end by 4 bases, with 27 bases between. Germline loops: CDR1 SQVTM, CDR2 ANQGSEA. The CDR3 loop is CSVDLSFRGKGYRTEAFF. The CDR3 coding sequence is TGCAGCGTTGACTTGTCTTTCCGCGGTAAGGGGTACCGCACTGAAGCTTTCTTT.

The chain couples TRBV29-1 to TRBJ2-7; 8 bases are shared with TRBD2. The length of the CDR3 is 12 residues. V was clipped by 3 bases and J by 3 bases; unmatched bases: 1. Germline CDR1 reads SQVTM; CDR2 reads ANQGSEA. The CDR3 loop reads CSVDGGVYEQYF. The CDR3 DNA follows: TGCAGCGTTGACGGGGGGGTCTACGAGCAGTACTTC.

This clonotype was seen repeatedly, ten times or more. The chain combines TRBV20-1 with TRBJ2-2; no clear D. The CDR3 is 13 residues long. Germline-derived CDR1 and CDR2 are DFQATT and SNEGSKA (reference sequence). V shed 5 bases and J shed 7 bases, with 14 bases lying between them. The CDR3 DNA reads TGCAGTGCTTCTCAGGCCGTGGGCGGGGAGCTGTTTTTT. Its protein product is CSASQAVGGELFF.

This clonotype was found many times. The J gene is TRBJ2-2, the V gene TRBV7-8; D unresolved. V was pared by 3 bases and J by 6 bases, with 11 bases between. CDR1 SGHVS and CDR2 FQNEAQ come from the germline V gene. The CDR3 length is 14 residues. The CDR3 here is CASSLTVRSGELFF. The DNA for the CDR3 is TGTGCCAGCAGCTTGACCGTTCGATCCGGGGAGCTGTTTTTT.